This T cell receptor (beta chain) was captured in a study of beta chain features in type 1 diabetes (dated by TCRdb to 2016 to 2019). Background for the entire study: Mean age, gender distribution, total cell number and subset yield did not differ between patients and healthy donors. A total of under 140,000,000 sorted cells were examined across all samples, and the number of cells per subset was strongly correlated with RNA yield. The study compared TCRB repertoires of sorted circulating CD4+ T cell subsets between recently diagnosed type 1 diabetes patients and matched healthy donors. Whereas all 30 or so donors provided naive and central memory subsets, regulatory and stem cell-like memory subsets were isolated from just 8 patients and roughly 8 healthy donors. Summary of the overall study and its limitations: A moderate but significant shortening of TCRB CDR3 length was observed in type 1 diabetes patients in all four CD4+ subsets. Shorter templates might have been favored by PCR, but patient and control samples were amplified and corrected together, so both groups would have been affected equally by any skew. Naive, central memory and regulatory TCRB repertoires appeared to be more similar among patients than among healthy donors. At VDJ recombination sites, type 1 diabetes patients had fewer insertions and more deleted nucleotides, which implies abnormalities in thymic rearrangement. Because small numbers of individuals were included in the HLA sub-analyses, any influence of HLA type on TCRB rearrangement was left unresolved. Because cDNA was sequenced instead of genomic DNA, activated cells with high expression could be over-represented, although the groups did not differ in activation or CD3 levels.

On this clone: It lacks a known antigen. Base qualities are not at hand, and no much larger clone is one base apart.

From each donor, a single peripheral blood sample of about 116 mL on average was drawn into heparinised tubes. Naive, central memory, regulatory and stem cell-like memory CD4+ T cells were sorted on a BD FACSAria II using a panel including CD45RO, CCR7, CD25, CD127, CD95 and CD27. A purity above 95% was achieved for all sorted populations. PBMCs were separated immediately by Lymphoprep density gradient centrifugation and were stained directly, without being cultured. To minimize batch effects, samples were stained and sorted in pairs, one healthy donor with one patient per experiment. All of the isolated RNA was reverse transcribed with the High Capacity cDNA Reverse Transcription Kit, so expressed TCRB transcripts were sequenced. Naive, central memory and regulatory T cell samples underwent deep immunoSEQ sequencing, averaging about 3.57 million total reads per sample. Sorted cells were lysed in RLT buffer, and RNA was extracted using DNase-treated RNeasy Micro or Mini kits according to cell number. To prevent cross-contamination, every cell subset was processed on its own, while patient and healthy donor samples were processed together. TCRB sequences were amplified from cDNA with the immunoSEQ multiplex PCR, producing 87-bp fragments spanning the CDR3 region. Amplicons were sequenced on the Illumina HiSeq platform. Per the source publication's procedure: PCR bias was computationally corrected using synthetic template baselines, reads within Hamming distance 2 were collapsed, and singletons that could not be merged were discarded. By aligning reads against IMGT, V, D and J genes, CDR3 length, and insertions or deletions at six rearrangement sites were assigned. Clonotype counts were normalized to sorted cell number within each subset before computing true diversity and Gini coefficients with the tcR R package. The overlap coefficient, calculated on TCRB nucleotide sequences, was used to quantify repertoire sharing. TCRdb took over this immuneACCESS table, retaining in-frame rearrangements with V and J assigned. Such tables are incomplete; in checked studies, under half of the missing clones stem from an unresolved V gene, and the remainder is unexplained. The V and J calls and clone size were taken over from that table, and D and trimming were inferred from the DNA. The sample profile shows roughly 150,000 clones; just over 9% of them were found once. The biggest ten clones account for over 2% of the sample.

CDR1 and CDR2 were assigned from the germline V gene as SGHTS and YDEGEE. The CDR3 covers 14 residues, taking in both the cysteine and the phenylalanine. Only the CDR3 DNA stays, 42 bases, in frame from base 1. V trim: 4 bases; J trim: 6 bases; unmatched bases: 8. The chain is assembled from TRBV5-8 and TRBJ2-5, with 8 junctional bases fitting TRBD1. Sequenced sample: central memory CD4+ T cells from blood. The sequence was obtained from a woman aged 18-30 years in good health. The CDR3 region reads CASSPRTGTKTQYF. The DNA reads as follows: TGTGCCAGCAGCCCGCGGACAGGGACGAAGACCCAGTACTTC.